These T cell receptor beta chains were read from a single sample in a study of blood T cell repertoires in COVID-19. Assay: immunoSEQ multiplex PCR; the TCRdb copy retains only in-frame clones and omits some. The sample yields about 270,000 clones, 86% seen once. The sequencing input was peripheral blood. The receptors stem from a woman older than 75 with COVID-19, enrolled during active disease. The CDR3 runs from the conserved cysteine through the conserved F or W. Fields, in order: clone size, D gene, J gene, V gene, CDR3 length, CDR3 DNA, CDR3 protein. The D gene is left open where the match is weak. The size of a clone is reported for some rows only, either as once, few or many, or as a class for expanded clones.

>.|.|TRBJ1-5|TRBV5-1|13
TGCGCCAGCCCTACCAGGGTGAGGCAGCCCCAGCATTTT
CASPTRVRQPQHF
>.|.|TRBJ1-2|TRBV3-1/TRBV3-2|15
TGTGCCAGCAGCCCGATGGGACAATCCCAGACAGGCTACACCTTC
CASSPMGQSQTGYTF
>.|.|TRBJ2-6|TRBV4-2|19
TGTGCCAGCAGCCCCACAGTCGGTGAAGTCCTCTCTGGGGCCAACGTCCTGACTTTC
CASSPTVGEVLSGANVLTF
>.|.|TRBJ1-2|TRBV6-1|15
TGTGCCAGCAGTGAAGCGCTGGGGACTTCCTATGGCTACACCTTC
CASSEALGTSYGYTF
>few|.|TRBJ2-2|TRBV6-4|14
TGTGCCAGCAGAGTCAATGAGGGGGCCGGGGAGCTGTTTTTT
CASRVNEGAGELFF
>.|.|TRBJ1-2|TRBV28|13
TGTGCCAGCAGGGAAGGACAGACTTATGGCTACACCTTC
CASREGQTYGYTF
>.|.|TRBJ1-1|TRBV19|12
TGTGCCAGTAGTCTACAGGGCACTGAAGCTTTCTTT
CASSLQGTEAFF
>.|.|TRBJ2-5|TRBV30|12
TGTGCCTGGAGCCCCCAGGGGCCGGTCCAGTACTTC
CAWSPQGPVQYF
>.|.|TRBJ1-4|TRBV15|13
TGTGCCACCAGCAGAGACGGCGGTGAAAAACTGTTTTTT
CATSRDGGEKLFF
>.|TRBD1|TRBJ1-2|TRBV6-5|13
TGTGCCAGCAGCGGGGGGACAGGGGAAGGCTACACCTTC
CASSGGTGEGYTF
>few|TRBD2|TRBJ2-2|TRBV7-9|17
TGTGCCAGCAGCTTATATCCTAGCGGCTTGTTGGGCGGGGAGCTGTTTTTT
CASSLYPSGLLGGELFF
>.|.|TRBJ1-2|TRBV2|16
TGTGCCAGCAGTCAAAATGATATGGTTCTGAGCTATGGCTACACCTTC
CASSQNDMVLSYGYTF
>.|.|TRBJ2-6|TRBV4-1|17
TGCGCCAGCAGCCAAGACCGTCAGGGGTCCGGGGCCAACGTCCTGACTTTC
CASSQDRQGSGANVLTF
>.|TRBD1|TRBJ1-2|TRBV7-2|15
TGTGCCAGCAGCTTAAAGGGACAGGGGAACTATGGCTACACCTTC
CASSLKGQGNYGYTF
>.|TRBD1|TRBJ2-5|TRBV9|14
TGTGCCAGCAGTTATACAGGGGGCGGGGAGACCCAGTACTTC
CASSYTGGGETQYF
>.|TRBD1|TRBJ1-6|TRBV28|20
TGTGCCAGCAGATCTTACCGGGACAGGGGATTTAACTCCTATAATTCACCCCTCCACTTT
CASRSYRDRGFNSYNSPLHF
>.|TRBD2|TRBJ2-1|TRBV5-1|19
TGCGCCAGCAGCTCCTATAGCGGGGGGTCCTCCCATCCCTACAATGAGCAGTTCTTC
CASSSYSGGSSHPYNEQFF
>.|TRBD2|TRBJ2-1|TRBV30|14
TGTGCCTGGAGTAGTGGCGGGGGGGTTCAGAAACAGTTCTTC
CAWSSGGGVQKQFF
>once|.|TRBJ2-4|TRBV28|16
TGTGCCAGCAGTTTCCTAGCCTTTGAAGCCAAAAACATTCAGTACTTC
CASSFLAFEAKNIQYF
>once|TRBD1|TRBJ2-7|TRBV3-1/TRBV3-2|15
TGTGCCAGCACCCCCAAAGGGGGCGGAGCCTACGAGCAGTACTTC
CASTPKGGGAYEQYF
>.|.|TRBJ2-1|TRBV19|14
TGTGCCAGTAGTACCCCCCCGGGGATGGGGGAGCAGTTCTTC
CASSTPPGMGEQFF
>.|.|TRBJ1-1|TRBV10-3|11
TGTGCCATCATCCAGGACACTGAAGCTTTCTTT
CAIIQDTEAFF
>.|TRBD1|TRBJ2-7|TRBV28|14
TGTGCCAGCCTTGGGACAGGGGGGACCTACGAGCAGTACTTC
CASLGTGGTYEQYF
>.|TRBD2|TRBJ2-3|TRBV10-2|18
TGCGCCAGCAGTGAGTCGGGACTAGCGGGGGGGCCTAGGGATACGCAGTATTTT
CASSESGLAGGPRDTQYF
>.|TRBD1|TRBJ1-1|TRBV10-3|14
TGTGCCATCACTTTGACAGGGGGCTCGGAAAAAGCTTTCTTT
CAITLTGGSEKAFF
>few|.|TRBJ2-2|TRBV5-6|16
TGTGCCAGCAGTTACCAGGGATTTCGGGACACCGGGGAGCTGTTTTTT
CASSYQGFRDTGELFF
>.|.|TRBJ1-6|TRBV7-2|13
TGTGCCAGCAGCCTACAACAGAGTTCACCCCTCCACTTT
CASSLQQSSPLHF
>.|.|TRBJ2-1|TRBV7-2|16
TGTGCCAGCAGCTTATTGGGGGCTGGGCCCTACAATGAGCAGTTCTTC
CASSLLGAGPYNEQFF
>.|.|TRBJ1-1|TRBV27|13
TGTGCCAGCAGTTCAAACTTGAACACTGAAGCTTTCTTT
CASSSNLNTEAFF
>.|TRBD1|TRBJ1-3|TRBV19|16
TGTGCCAGTAGTATTATGACAGGGAGACATGGAAACACCATATATTTT
CASSIMTGRHGNTIYF
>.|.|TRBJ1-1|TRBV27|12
TGTGCCAGCAGTTCCAGGTTCACTGAAGCTTTCTTT
CASSSRFTEAFF
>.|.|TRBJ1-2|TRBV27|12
TGTGCCAGCAGTTTTCAGGGATACGGCTACACCTTC
CASSFQGYGYTF
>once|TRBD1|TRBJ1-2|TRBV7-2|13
TGTGCCAGCAGCGTGGGGACAGGACGAGGCTACACCTTC
CASSVGTGRGYTF
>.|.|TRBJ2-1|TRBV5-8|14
TGTGCCAGCAGCCGGGACTCGTTGTACAATGAGCAGTTCTTC
CASSRDSLYNEQFF
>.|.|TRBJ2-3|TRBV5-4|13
TGTGCCAGCAGGAGGGTGGCGACAGATACGCAGTATTTT
CASRRVATDTQYF
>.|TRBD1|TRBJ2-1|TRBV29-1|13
TGCAGCGCCGGACAGGGGGCGATCAATGAGCAGTTCTTC
CSAGQGAINEQFF
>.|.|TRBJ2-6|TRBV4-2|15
TGTGCCAGCAGCCGTGGGGGGACTGGGGCCAACGTCCTGACTTTC
CASSRGGTGANVLTF
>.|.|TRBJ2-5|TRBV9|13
TGTGCCAGCACCCCCGGACTAACTGAGACCCAGTACTTC
CASTPGLTETQYF
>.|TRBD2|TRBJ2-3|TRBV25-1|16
TGTGCCAGCAGTGCCGCCCCGGGGGGGAGCACAGATACGCAGTATTTT
CASSAAPGGSTDTQYF
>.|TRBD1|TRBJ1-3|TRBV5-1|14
TGCGCCAGCAGCGTCGGGACAGAAGGAAACACCATATATTTT
CASSVGTEGNTIYF
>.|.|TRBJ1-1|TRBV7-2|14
TGTGCCAGCAGCCCTCAAGGAGGGGTCGCTGAAGCTTTCTTT
CASSPQGGVAEAFF
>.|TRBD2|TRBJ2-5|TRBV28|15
TGTGCCAGCAGTTCACTTGCGGGGGGGATTGAGACCCAGTACTTC
CASSSLAGGIETQYF
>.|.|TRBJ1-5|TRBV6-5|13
TGTGCCAGCAGGGGACAAAAAAATCAGCCCCAGCATTTT
CASRGQKNQPQHF
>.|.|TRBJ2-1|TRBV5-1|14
TGCGCCAGCAGCTTGAACCCAAGGGGCAATGAGCAGTTCTTC
CASSLNPRGNEQFF
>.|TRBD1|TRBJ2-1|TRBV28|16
TGTGCCAGCAGCCAATCCCCGGGACAGGGGCAGAATGAGCAGTTCTTC
CASSQSPGQGQNEQFF
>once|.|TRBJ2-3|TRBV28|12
TGTGCCAGCAGGCGGGTCACAGATACGCAGTATTTT
CASRRVTDTQYF
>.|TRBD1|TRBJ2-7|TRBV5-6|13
TGTGCCAGCAGCCGGGGACAGGGCCACGAGCAGTACTTC
CASSRGQGHEQYF
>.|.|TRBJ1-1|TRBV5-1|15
TGCGCCAGCAGCCCTCGGGGAGGCCCGAACACTGAAGCTTTCTTT
CASSPRGGPNTEAFF
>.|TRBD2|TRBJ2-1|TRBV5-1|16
TGCGCCAGCAGCTGGATAGCGGGGAGCTCCTACAATGAGCAGTTCTTC
CASSWIAGSSYNEQFF
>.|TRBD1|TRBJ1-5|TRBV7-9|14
TGTGCCAGCAGCTCCGGGACAGGGGGCCAGCCCCAGCATTTT
CASSSGTGGQPQHF
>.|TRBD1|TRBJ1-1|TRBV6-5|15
TGTGCCAGCAGTTCCCCCGGGACAGTGAACACTGAAGCTTTCTTT
CASSSPGTVNTEAFF
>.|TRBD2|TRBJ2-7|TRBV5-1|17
TGCGCCAGCAGCTTGCTTCCTAGCGGGGGTAATTTCTACGAGCAGTACTTC
CASSLLPSGGNFYEQYF
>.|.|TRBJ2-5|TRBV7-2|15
TGTGCCAGCAGCTCCTTTCAATCTCGGGGAGAGACCCAGTACTTC
CASSSFQSRGETQYF
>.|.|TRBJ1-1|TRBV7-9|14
TGTGCCAGCAGCTTAGAGGGGTTTTTCTCTGAAGCTTTCTTT
CASSLEGFFSEAFF
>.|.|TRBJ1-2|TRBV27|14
TGTGCCAGCAGTTTAACAGGGCTCCTCTATGGCTACACCTTC
CASSLTGLLYGYTF
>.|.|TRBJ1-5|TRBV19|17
TGTGCCAGTAGCTGGCTAATATCGGGGGAGGGCAATCAGCCCCAGCATTTT
CASSWLISGEGNQPQHF
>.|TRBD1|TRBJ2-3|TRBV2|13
TGTGCCAGCACCCCGGACAGGGTCGATACGCAGTATTTT
CASTPDRVDTQYF
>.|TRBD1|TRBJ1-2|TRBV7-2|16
TGTGCCAGCAGCACCAGGACAGGGCGAAATAACTATGGCTACACCTTC
CASSTRTGRNNYGYTF
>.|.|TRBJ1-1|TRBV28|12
TGTGCCAGCAGCTTAGGGCCCTTTGAAGCTTTCTTT
CASSLGPFEAFF
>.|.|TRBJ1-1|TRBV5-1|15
TGCGCCAGCAGCTTGGACGGGGGGAAGGTCACTGAAGCTTTCTTT
CASSLDGGKVTEAFF